This T cell receptor (beta chain) came from a study of cytomegalovirus exposure and HLA in healthy donors. Study-wide results and limits: According to the study, 160 or so TCR beta chains were cytomegalovirus-associated. Subsequent analysis found a tendency for first-cohort TCR clusters to co-occur within the 90 to 150 validation repertoires.

Details on this clone: Its antigen is unidentified.

Method: immunoSEQ multiplex PCR; TCRdb's copy keeps in-frame clones and lacks some. Of about 160,000 clones in the sample, approximately 96% were seen once. V dropped 3 bases and J dropped 4 bases, with 9 bases sitting between them. This CDR3 comprises 13 residues. CDR1 and CDR2 (germline): MGHRA, YSYEKL. The specimen sequenced was PBMCs. The V gene is TRBV4-1, the J gene TRBJ1-2, with TRBD1 as a possible D gene (5 bases). The TCR was taken from a young woman in good health and CMV-seronegative. CDR3 sequence (DNA): TGCGCCAGCAGCCACGCAGGGCCCTATGGCTACACCTTC. Its translation: CASSHAGPYGYTF.